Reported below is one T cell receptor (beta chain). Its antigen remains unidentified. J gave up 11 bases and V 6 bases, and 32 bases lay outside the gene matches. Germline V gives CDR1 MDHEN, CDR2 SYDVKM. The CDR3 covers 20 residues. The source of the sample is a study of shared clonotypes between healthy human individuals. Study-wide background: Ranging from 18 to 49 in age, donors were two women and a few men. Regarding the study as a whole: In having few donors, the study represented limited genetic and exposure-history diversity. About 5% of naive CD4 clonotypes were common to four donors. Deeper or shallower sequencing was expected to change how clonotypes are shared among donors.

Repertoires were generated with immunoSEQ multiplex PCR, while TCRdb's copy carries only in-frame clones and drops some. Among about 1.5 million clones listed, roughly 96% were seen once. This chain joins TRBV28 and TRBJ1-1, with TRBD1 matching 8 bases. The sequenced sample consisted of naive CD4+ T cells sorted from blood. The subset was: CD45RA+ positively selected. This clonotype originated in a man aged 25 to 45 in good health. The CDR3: CASSELNWDRRDVGRLRAFF. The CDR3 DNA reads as TGTGCCAGCAGCGAGCTCAACTGGGACAGGCGTGACGTGGGACGTTTAAGGGCTTTCTTT. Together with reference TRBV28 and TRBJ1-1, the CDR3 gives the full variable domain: DVKVTQSSRYLVKRTGEKVFLECVQDMDHENMFWYRQDPGLGLRLIYFSYDVKMKEKGDIPEGYSVSREKKERFSLILESASTNQTSMYLCASSELNWDRRDVGRLRAFFGQGTRLTVV.